These T cell receptor beta chains were read from a single sample in a study of technical replicates of blood from several donors. Sequencing used immunoSEQ multiplex PCR; TCRdb keeps in-frame clones, though not all of them. The sample consists of 91,000 or so clones, 95% of them appearing once. Sequencing input: T cells isolated from PBMCs. The origin of the receptors is a human donor in good health. The CDR3 runs from the conserved cysteine through the conserved F or W. Each record gives: D gene, V gene, clone size, J gene, CDR3 protein, CDR3 DNA. A D gene is named only where the DNA matches it firmly. The size entry is marked missing in some rows and otherwise reads once, few, many or a size class.

D: NA; V: TRBV27; size: NA; J: TRBJ2-7; CDR3: CASSLEGSYYEQYF; DNA: TGTGCCAGCAGTTTAGAGGGATCCTACTACGAGCAGTACTTC
D: TRBD2; V: TRBV2; size: NA; J: TRBJ2-1; CDR3: CASRMGGEFF; DNA: TGTGCCAGCCGTATGGGGGGGGAGTTCTTC
D: TRBD1; V: TRBV29-1; size: NA; J: TRBJ2-5; CDR3: CSVGTGTETQYF; DNA: TGCAGCGTTGGGACAGGGACCGAGACCCAGTACTTC
D: TRBD1; V: TRBV28; size: once; J: TRBJ1-5; CDR3: CASSPSGTAHNQPQHF; DNA: TGTGCCAGCAGTCCCTCCGGGACAGCCCACAATCAGCCCCAGCATTTT
D: NA; V: TRBV7-9; size: NA; J: TRBJ1-4; CDR3: CASSLVGEKLFF; DNA: TGTGCCAGCAGCTTAGTTGGCGAAAAACTGTTTTTT
D: TRBD1; V: TRBV28; size: NA; J: TRBJ1-2; CDR3: CASSSGARGFDGYTF; DNA: TGTGCCAGCAGTTCCGGGGCCAGGGGGTTTGATGGCTACACCTTC
D: TRBD1; V: TRBV6-5; size: NA; J: TRBJ1-2; CDR3: CAVRRGLDYGYTF; DNA: TGTGCGGTACGCAGGGGGCTAGACTATGGCTACACCTTC
D: NA; V: TRBV7-9; size: NA; J: TRBJ1-2; CDR3: CASSTSRDGYTF; DNA: TGTGCCAGCAGCACGAGCAGGGATGGCTACACCTTC
D: TRBD2; V: TRBV9; size: medium-sized; J: TRBJ2-7; CDR3: CASSPLSTGTSTFEQYF; DNA: TGTGCCAGCAGCCCACTCAGCACCGGGACTAGCACCTTCGAGCAGTACTTC
D: NA; V: TRBV6-6; size: NA; J: TRBJ2-3; CDR3: CASSPPTGTDTQYF; DNA: TGTGCCAGCAGTCCGCCAACAGGGACAGATACGCAGTATTTT
D: TRBD1; V: TRBV18; size: few; J: TRBJ1-1; CDR3: CASSLEDRGLAFF; DNA: TGTGCCAGCTCACTAGAGGACAGGGGGTTAGCTTTCTTT
D: NA; V: TRBV7-8; size: NA; J: TRBJ2-1; CDR3: CASSPLDISNEQFF; DNA: TGTGCCAGCAGCCCCCTGGACATTTCTAATGAGCAGTTCTTC